The 5 T cell receptor beta chains below come from one sample, sequenced in a study of shared clonotypes between healthy human individuals. Data came from immunoSEQ multiplex PCR; TCRdb stores just in-frame clones and leaves some out. The table has millions of clones, 85% to 95% seen once. Source material: naive CD4+ T cells sorted from blood. The subset denotes: CD45RA+ positively selected. All receptors come from a man aged 18 to 29 in good health.

V gene TRBV6-1 combines with J gene TRBJ2-1; TRBD2 agrees at 8 bases. This CDR3 has 15 residues. The germline V gene has CDR1 MNHNS and CDR2 SASEGT. Trimming at V came to 5 bases and at J to 0 bases, leaving 3 bases not matched to a gene. CDR3 nucleotides: TGTGCCAGCAGTACCAGCGGGAGCTCCTACAATGAGCAGTTCTTC. It codes for CASSTSGSSYNEQFF.

The V call is TRBV6-5, the J call TRBJ1-6, with TRBD1 matching over 7 bases. Unmatched junction bases numbered 2, after V lost 2 bases and J lost 4 bases. This CDR3 spans 15 amino acids. Germline V gene data show CDR1 as MNHEY and CDR2 as SVGAGI. CDR3 coding DNA: TGTGCCAGCAGTTACGGGGACAGATATAATTCACCCCTCCACTTT. It translates to CASSYGDRYNSPLHF.

Turning to this clone: The identical CDR3 is also encoded by other nucleotide sequences in the sample. The chain is built from TRBV30 and TRBJ2-2, with D uncertain. The CDR3 contains 12 residues. The germline V and J ends were trimmed by 5 bases and 4 bases, with 8 bases remaining between them. Per the germline V gene, CDR1 is GTSNPN and CDR2 is SVGIG (reference sequence). The CDR3 bases are TGTGCCTGGTCCTCGGGCACCGGGGAGCTGTTTTTT. The encoded protein is CAWSSGTGELFF.

This sequence joins TRBV6-6 and TRBJ2-1; TRBD1 matches 8 bases. The germline CDR1 and CDR2 sequences are MNHNY and SVGAGI (reference sequence). The CDR3 length is 14 residues. J lost 7 bases, V lost 8 bases, and 10 bases had no gene match. The CDR3 loop reads CASYGTGSRNEQFF. CDR3 DNA sequence: TGTGCCAGCTATGGGACAGGTTCGAGAAATGAGCAGTTCTTC.

As for this clone: Other DNA variants within this sample encode the same CDR3. The V gene is TRBV30, the J gene TRBJ2-1; 11 bases are shared with TRBD2. Germline V CDR1 and CDR2: GTSNPN, SVGIG (reference sequence). V lost 2 bases and J lost 3; bases outside the gene matches: 3. The CDR3 extends over 15 amino acids. The CDR3 here is CAWSRLAGGYNEQFF. For the CDR3, the DNA is TGTGCCTGGAGTCGGCTAGCGGGGGGCTACAATGAGCAGTTCTTC. Complete variable domain (other parts from reference TRBV30 and TRBJ2-1): SQTIHQWPATLVQPVGSPLSLECTVEGTSNPNLYWYRQAAGRGLQLLFYSVGIGQISSEVPQNLSASRPQDRQFILSSKKLLLSDSGFYLCAWSRLAGGYNEQFFGPGTRLTVL.